A selection of T cell receptor beta chains follows, all from one sample in a study of blood T cell repertoires in COVID-19. TCRdb keeps only in-frame clones here, not all; method: immunoSEQ multiplex PCR. This repertoire shows about 190,000 clones, 70% to 80% found once; its top ten account for under 15%. Sample: peripheral blood. These TCRs come from a woman aged 45-60 years with acute or convalescent COVID-19. The CDR3 runs from the conserved cysteine through the conserved F or W. Each record gives: clone size, V gene, D gene, J gene, CDR3 protein, CDR3 DNA. The D gene is left open where the match is weak. Where a row states a size, it is once, few, many or the class of an expanded clone; other rows omit it.

clone_size: few; v_call: TRBV19; d_call: .; j_call: TRBJ1-6; cdr3_aa: CASSKWALNSPLHF; cdr3_nt: TGTGCCAGTAGTAAGTGGGCCCTGAATTCACCCCTCCACTTT
clone_size: .; v_call: TRBV9; d_call: .; j_call: TRBJ2-7; cdr3_aa: CASSPHKASGVYEQYF; cdr3_nt: TGTGCCAGCAGCCCCCATAAGGCATCGGGGGTCTACGAGCAGTACTTC
clone_size: .; v_call: TRBV27; d_call: TRBD2; j_call: TRBJ2-7; cdr3_aa: CASSLRAGGPYEQYF; cdr3_nt: TGTGCCAGCAGTTTAAGAGCGGGGGGGCCCTACGAGCAGTACTTC
clone_size: .; v_call: TRBV5-1; d_call: TRBD1; j_call: TRBJ2-3; cdr3_aa: CASSFSGQERRDTQYF; cdr3_nt: TGCGCCAGCAGCTTTTCGGGACAGGAAAGGAGAGATACGCAGTATTTT
clone_size: once; v_call: TRBV19; d_call: TRBD1; j_call: TRBJ2-3; cdr3_aa: CASSEEGAGGRDTQYF; cdr3_nt: TGTGCCAGTAGTGAGGAGGGTGCAGGGGGCAGGGATACGCAGTATTTT
clone_size: few; v_call: TRBV20-1; d_call: .; j_call: TRBJ1-2; cdr3_aa: CSASHQGQRYYGYTF; cdr3_nt: TGCAGTGCTAGTCACCAGGGGCAGAGGTACTATGGCTACACCTTC
clone_size: .; v_call: TRBV7-6; d_call: .; j_call: TRBJ2-1; cdr3_aa: CASSSFLRRGQYNEQFF; cdr3_nt: TGTGCCAGCAGCTCCTTCCTTAGGCGGGGGCAGTACAATGAGCAGTTCTTC
clone_size: .; v_call: TRBV11-2; d_call: .; j_call: TRBJ1-1; cdr3_aa: CASSLEWGRGTEAFF; cdr3_nt: TGTGCCAGCAGCTTAGAATGGGGGCGCGGCACTGAAGCTTTCTTT
clone_size: .; v_call: TRBV28; d_call: TRBD1; j_call: TRBJ1-2; cdr3_aa: CASSLWDREGYGYTF; cdr3_nt: TGTGCCAGCAGTTTGTGGGACAGGGAGGGCTATGGCTACACCTTC
clone_size: .; v_call: TRBV30; d_call: TRBD2; j_call: TRBJ2-7; cdr3_aa: CAWSVGLAGVSEQYF; cdr3_nt: TGTGCCTGGAGTGTGGGTCTAGCGGGAGTCTCCGAGCAGTACTTC
clone_size: few; v_call: TRBV7-2; d_call: .; j_call: TRBJ1-5; cdr3_aa: CASSLFGGESVSRPQHF; cdr3_nt: TGTGCCAGCAGCCTCTTTGGGGGGGAGAGCGTTTCTCGACCCCAGCATTTT
clone_size: .; v_call: TRBV2; d_call: .; j_call: TRBJ1-5; cdr3_aa: CASRLQGHSNQPQHF; cdr3_nt: TGTGCCAGCAGGTTACAGGGACATAGCAATCAGCCCCAGCATTTT
clone_size: .; v_call: TRBV5-1; d_call: .; j_call: TRBJ1-2; cdr3_aa: CASSLASDYGYTF; cdr3_nt: TGCGCCAGCAGCTTGGCCAGCGACTATGGCTACACCTTC
clone_size: .; v_call: TRBV6-2/TRBV6-3; d_call: TRBD2; j_call: TRBJ2-1; cdr3_aa: CASSYGTSGNNEQFF; cdr3_nt: TGTGCCAGCAGTTACGGGACTAGCGGGAACAATGAGCAGTTCTTC
clone_size: .; v_call: TRBV7-9; d_call: .; j_call: TRBJ2-1; cdr3_aa: CASSLVVASSYNEQFF; cdr3_nt: TGTGCCAGCAGCTTAGTTGTCGCGAGCTCCTACAATGAGCAGTTCTTC
clone_size: few; v_call: TRBV6-2/TRBV6-3; d_call: TRBD1; j_call: TRBJ1-5; cdr3_aa: CASSRQGRGENNQPQHF; cdr3_nt: TGTGCCAGCAGTCGCCAGGGCAGGGGGGAGAACAATCAGCCCCAGCATTTT
clone_size: few; v_call: TRBV5-1; d_call: .; j_call: TRBJ2-7; cdr3_aa: CASTGTSYYEQYF; cdr3_nt: TGCGCCAGCACCGGGACTTCCTACTACGAGCAGTACTTC
clone_size: .; v_call: TRBV18; d_call: TRBD1; j_call: TRBJ2-2; cdr3_aa: CASSISTGTSGELFF; cdr3_nt: TGTGCCAGCTCTATCTCGACAGGGACGTCCGGGGAGCTGTTTTTT
clone_size: .; v_call: TRBV7-8; d_call: TRBD1; j_call: TRBJ2-1; cdr3_aa: CASGGTGDNEQFF; cdr3_nt: TGTGCCAGCGGTGGGACAGGAGACAATGAGCAGTTCTTC
clone_size: few; v_call: TRBV28; d_call: .; j_call: TRBJ2-5; cdr3_aa: CASRAGQFQETQYF; cdr3_nt: TGTGCCAGCAGGGCAGGACAGTTCCAAGAGACCCAGTACTTC
clone_size: .; v_call: TRBV11-2; d_call: .; j_call: TRBJ2-3; cdr3_aa: CASSTRIGGPADPDTQYF; cdr3_nt: TGTGCCAGCAGCACTCGCATAGGGGGACCCGCGGACCCAGATACGCAGTATTTT
clone_size: few; v_call: TRBV28; d_call: .; j_call: TRBJ2-7; cdr3_aa: CASSFPSVLDPGEQYF; cdr3_nt: TGTGCCAGCAGTTTCCCCTCAGTTCTAGACCCGGGGGAGCAGTACTTC
clone_size: .; v_call: TRBV10-3; d_call: .; j_call: TRBJ1-6; cdr3_aa: CAVEAGPDSPLHF; cdr3_nt: TGTGCCGTAGAGGCAGGGCCAGATTCACCCCTCCACTTT
clone_size: .; v_call: TRBV28; d_call: TRBD1; j_call: TRBJ1-5; cdr3_aa: CASSYPGQGAGQPQHF; cdr3_nt: TGTGCCAGCAGTTACCCGGGACAGGGGGCAGGGCAGCCCCAGCATTTT
clone_size: .; v_call: TRBV5-1; d_call: TRBD1; j_call: TRBJ2-7; cdr3_aa: CASSSGTGLYEQYF; cdr3_nt: TGCGCCAGCAGCTCCGGGACAGGTCTATACGAGCAGTACTTC
clone_size: .; v_call: TRBV5-1; d_call: TRBD1; j_call: TRBJ1-5; cdr3_aa: CASSRGPGQPQHF; cdr3_nt: TGCGCCAGCAGTAGGGGGCCGGGACAGCCCCAGCATTTT
clone_size: few; v_call: TRBV18; d_call: .; j_call: TRBJ1-5; cdr3_aa: CASSLAGGEHQPQHF; cdr3_nt: TGTGCCAGCTCCCTCGCGGGGGGCGAACATCAGCCCCAGCATTTT
clone_size: few; v_call: TRBV5-4; d_call: TRBD2; j_call: TRBJ2-1; cdr3_aa: CASSLSGGRNEQFF; cdr3_nt: TGTGCCAGCAGCTTGAGCGGGGGGAGGAATGAGCAGTTCTTC
clone_size: .; v_call: TRBV28; d_call: TRBD2; j_call: TRBJ2-2; cdr3_aa: CASSFSGGNTGELFF; cdr3_nt: TGTGCCAGCAGTTTCAGCGGGGGGAACACCGGGGAGCTGTTTTTT
clone_size: .; v_call: TRBV10-2; d_call: .; j_call: TRBJ2-1; cdr3_aa: CASTEAGDGEQFF; cdr3_nt: TGCGCCAGCACCGAAGCAGGGGATGGTGAGCAGTTCTTC
clone_size: .; v_call: TRBV19; d_call: TRBD2; j_call: TRBJ2-7; cdr3_aa: CASSPRTSGVSYEQYF; cdr3_nt: TGTGCCAGTAGTCCTCGGACTAGCGGGGTCTCCTACGAGCAGTACTTC
clone_size: few; v_call: TRBV6-5; d_call: TRBD1; j_call: TRBJ2-7; cdr3_aa: CATAVRGLHEQYF; cdr3_nt: TGTGCCACCGCGGTAAGGGGGCTACACGAGCAGTACTTC
clone_size: .; v_call: TRBV5-1; d_call: TRBD2; j_call: TRBJ2-7; cdr3_aa: CASSALAGANYEQYF; cdr3_nt: TGCGCCAGCAGCGCACTAGCGGGGGCAAACTACGAGCAGTACTTC
clone_size: .; v_call: TRBV2; d_call: TRBD1; j_call: TRBJ2-7; cdr3_aa: CASRDTGGDYEQYF; cdr3_nt: TGTGCCAGCAGGGATACAGGGGGTGACTACGAGCAGTACTTC
clone_size: .; v_call: TRBV20-1; d_call: TRBD1; j_call: TRBJ1-2; cdr3_aa: CSASGTDGYTF; cdr3_nt: TGCAGTGCTAGTGGGACAGATGGCTACACCTTC
clone_size: medium-sized; v_call: TRBV9; d_call: .; j_call: TRBJ1-6; cdr3_aa: CASSVGNFNSPLHF; cdr3_nt: TGTGCCAGCAGCGTTGGCAATTTTAATTCACCCCTCCACTTT
clone_size: .; v_call: TRBV4-1; d_call: .; j_call: TRBJ1-2; cdr3_aa: CASSQRRRTNYGYTF; cdr3_nt: TGCGCCAGCAGCCAAAGGCGGCGGACTAACTATGGCTACACCTTC
clone_size: .; v_call: TRBV21-1; d_call: .; j_call: TRBJ1-2; cdr3_aa: CASSKRGFGFKGYTF; cdr3_nt: TGTGCCAGCAGCAAAAGGGGGTTCGGATTTAAAGGCTACACCTTC
clone_size: .; v_call: TRBV2; d_call: .; j_call: TRBJ1-1; cdr3_aa: CASSEIRGSTEAFF; cdr3_nt: TGTGCCAGCAGTGAAATCCGAGGATCCACTGAAGCTTTCTTT
clone_size: once; v_call: TRBV6-5; d_call: TRBD1; j_call: TRBJ1-6; cdr3_aa: CASRPPGQPNSPLHF; cdr3_nt: TGTGCCAGCAGGCCTCCGGGACAGCCCAATTCACCCCTCCACTTT
clone_size: .; v_call: TRBV19; d_call: .; j_call: TRBJ2-7; cdr3_aa: CASSTEGLIYEQYF; cdr3_nt: TGTGCCAGTAGTACCGAGGGACTGATCTACGAGCAGTACTTC
clone_size: .; v_call: TRBV4-3; d_call: .; j_call: TRBJ1-4; cdr3_aa: CASSQDGQKGEKLFF; cdr3_nt: TGCGCCAGCAGCCAAGATGGACAGAAGGGGGAAAAACTGTTTTTT
clone_size: .; v_call: TRBV6-5; d_call: TRBD1; j_call: TRBJ1-2; cdr3_aa: CASSRNRGNYGYTF; cdr3_nt: TGTGCCAGCAGTCGAAACAGGGGTAACTATGGCTACACCTTC
clone_size: .; v_call: TRBV11-3; d_call: .; j_call: TRBJ2-3; cdr3_aa: CASSLGIRGRPDTQYF; cdr3_nt: TGTGCCAGCAGCTTAGGGATTAGAGGGAGGCCAGATACGCAGTATTTT
clone_size: .; v_call: TRBV6-2/TRBV6-3; d_call: TRBD1; j_call: TRBJ1-1; cdr3_aa: CASSSVIQDRGGSRTEAFF; cdr3_nt: TGTGCCAGCAGTTCCGTCATCCAAGACAGGGGGGGTTCTAGAACTGAAGCTTTCTTT
clone_size: .; v_call: TRBV15; d_call: TRBD2; j_call: TRBJ2-7; cdr3_aa: CATSRGPGGSHEQYF; cdr3_nt: TGTGCCACCAGCAGAGGCCCCGGGGGGTCCCACGAGCAGTACTTC
clone_size: once; v_call: TRBV19; d_call: TRBD1; j_call: TRBJ2-3; cdr3_aa: CASIPPGQGITDTQYF; cdr3_nt: TGTGCCAGTATTCCACCGGGACAGGGGATCACAGATACGCAGTATTTT
clone_size: .; v_call: TRBV28; d_call: TRBD2; j_call: TRBJ2-3; cdr3_aa: CASIGAGGPQAQRTQYF; cdr3_nt: TGTGCCAGCATCGGAGCGGGGGGGCCGCAGGCTCAGCGTACGCAGTATTTT